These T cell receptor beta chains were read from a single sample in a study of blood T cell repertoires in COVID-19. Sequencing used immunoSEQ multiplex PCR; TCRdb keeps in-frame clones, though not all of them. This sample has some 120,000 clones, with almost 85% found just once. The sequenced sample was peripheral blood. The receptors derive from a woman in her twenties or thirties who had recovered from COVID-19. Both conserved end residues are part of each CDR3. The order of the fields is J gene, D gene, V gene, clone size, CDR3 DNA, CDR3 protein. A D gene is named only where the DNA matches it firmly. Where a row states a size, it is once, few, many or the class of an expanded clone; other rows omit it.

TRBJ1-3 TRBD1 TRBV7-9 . TGTGCCAGCAGCAGACAGGGGGCGATCGGAAACACCATATATTTT CASSRQGAIGNTIYF
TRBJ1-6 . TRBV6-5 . TGTGCCAGCAGTTCATGGACAGATTCACCCCTCCACTTT CASSSWTDSPLHF
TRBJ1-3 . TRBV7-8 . TGTGCCAGCAGCTTAGGGGCGGGCACGCTTGGAGACACCATATATTTT CASSLGAGTLGDTIYF
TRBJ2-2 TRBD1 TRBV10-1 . TGCGCCAGCAGTGAGGACGACGGTTTCGGACAGGGGAGCACCGGGGAGCTGTTTTTT CASSEDDGFGQGSTGELFF
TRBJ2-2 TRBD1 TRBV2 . TGTGCCAGCAGTGCGGAGGGACAGGGGCACACCGGGGAGCTGTTTTTT CASSAEGQGHTGELFF
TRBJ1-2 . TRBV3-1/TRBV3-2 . TGTGCCAGCAGCCCTACCGGCGGAGTCAATGGCTACACCTTC CASSPTGGVNGYTF
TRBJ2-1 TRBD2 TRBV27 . TGTGCCAGCAGTTTAGGGACTAGCGGGAGAATTGAGCAGTTCTTC CASSLGTSGRIEQFF
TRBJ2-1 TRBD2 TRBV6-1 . TGTGCCAGCAGTGTTTCTAGCGGCCTCTCCTACAATGAGCAGTTCTTC CASSVSSGLSYNEQFF
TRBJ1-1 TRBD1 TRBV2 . TGTGCCAGCCACAGGGGTATGAACACTGAAGCTTTCTTT CASHRGMNTEAFF
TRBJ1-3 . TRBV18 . TGTGCCAGCTCACCCTCCCCGGGAGGAACTGGAAACACCATATATTTT CASSPSPGGTGNTIYF
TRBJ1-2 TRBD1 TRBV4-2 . TGTGCCAGCAGCCCGCAAGGGGACAGCCAAAACTATGGCTACACCTTC CASSPQGDSQNYGYTF
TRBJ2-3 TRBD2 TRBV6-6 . TGTGCCAGCAGTCCCCGACTAGCGGGAGGGGTCACAGATACGCAGTATTTT CASSPRLAGGVTDTQYF
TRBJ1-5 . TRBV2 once TGTGCCAGCAGTTACGGATCCGGGCCAACAGGTCAGCCCCAGCATTTT CASSYGSGPTGQPQHF
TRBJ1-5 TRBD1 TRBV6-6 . TGTGCCAGCAGGACGACAGGGATCGGCAATCAGCCCCAGCATTTT CASRTTGIGNQPQHF
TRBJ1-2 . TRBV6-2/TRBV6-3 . TGTGCCAGCAGTTCGACAGGCAACTATGGCTACACCTTC CASSSTGNYGYTF
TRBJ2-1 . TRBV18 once TGTGCCAGCTCGCCGTACCGGGAAGATAGCTCCTACAATGAGCAGTTCTTC CASSPYREDSSYNEQFF
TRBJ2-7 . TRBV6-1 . TGTGCCAGCAGTGATCAACACTACGAGCAGTACTTC CASSDQHYEQYF
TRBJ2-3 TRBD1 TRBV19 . TGTGCCACTTCCCCGACAGGGGTAAGTACCACAGATACGCAGTATTTT CATSPTGVSTTDTQYF
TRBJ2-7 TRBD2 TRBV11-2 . TGTGCCAGCAGCACCAACCTCCTAGCGGGGGTTGAGCAGTACTTC CASSTNLLAGVEQYF
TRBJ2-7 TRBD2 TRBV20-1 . TGCAGTGCTAGTGCTAGCGGGAGGCCCTACGAGCAGTACTTC CSASASGRPYEQYF
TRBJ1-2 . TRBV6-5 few TGTGCCAGCACCACCTTGAGGGTTGGCTACACCTTC CASTTLRVGYTF
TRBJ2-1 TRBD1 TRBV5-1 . TGCGCCAGCAGCATGCCGGGACAGGGAGGCGATGAGCAGTTCTTC CASSMPGQGGDEQFF
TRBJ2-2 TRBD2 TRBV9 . TGTGCCAGCCGCCGGACTAGCGAGAACACCGGGGAGCTGTTTTTT CASRRTSENTGELFF
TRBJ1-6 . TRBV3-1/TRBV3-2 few TGTGCCAGCAGCCAAGGTCCCCAGTCGGGCTCCTATAATTCACCCCTCCACTTT CASSQGPQSGSYNSPLHF
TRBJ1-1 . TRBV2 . TGTGCCAGCAGGGGCGAGGGCACTGAAGCTTTCTTT CASRGEGTEAFF
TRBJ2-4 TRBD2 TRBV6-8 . TGTGCCAGCAGTTACGAGGGACTAGCGGGTTTAACACTAGCCAAAAACATTCAGTACTTC CASSYEGLAGLTLAKNIQYF